These 26 T cell receptor beta chains originate from one sample sequenced in a study of T cell responses to AZD1222 COVID-19 vaccine. The protocol was immunoSEQ multiplex PCR, while the TCRdb copy is restricted to in-frame clones and leaves out a portion. The table shows about 88,000 clones, with around nine tenths occurring only once. The sequenced sample was peripheral blood, obtained on day 0 of AZD1222 vaccination. Receptors were obtained from an adult in good health.

The V call is TRBV6-1, the J call TRBJ1-5, with 8 nucleotides matching TRBD1. J lost 1 base, V lost 4 bases, and 6 bases had no gene match. The CDR3 is 16 amino acids. The germline V gene has CDR1 MNHNS and CDR2 SASEGT. The CDR3 DNA sequence: TGTGCCAGCAGTGCGGACAGGGCAATGAGCAATCAGCCCCAGCATTTT. Protein sequence: CASSADRAMSNQPQHF.

The CDR3 sequence: CASTSGGETQYF. The CDR3 bases are TGTGCCAGCACCTCGGGGGGAGAGACCCAGTACTTC. The J gene is TRBJ2-5, the V gene TRBV28, with 7 positions matching TRBD2. Germline V gene sequence: CDR1 MDHEN, CDR2 SYDVKM. With V trimmed by 7 bases and J by 4 bases, 3 bases remained unmatched. There are 12 residues in the CDR3.

The CDR3 here is CASSQDRGAGPHGYTF. In nucleotides, the CDR3 is TGCGCCAGCAGCCAAGATCGGGGGGCAGGTCCACATGGCTACACCTTC. The chain joins TRBV4-3 to TRBJ1-2; D might be TRBD1 (6 bases). This CDR3 comprises 16 residues. V dropped 0 bases and J dropped 6 bases, with 17 bases sitting between them. Germline loops: CDR1 LGHNA, CDR2 YSLEER.

The J gene is TRBJ1-5, the V gene TRBV12-3 or TRBV12-4; no firm D call. The CDR3 extends over 13 amino acids. V lost 0 bases and J lost 5, with 5 bases in between. DNA for the CDR3: TGTGCCAGCAGTTTAGCTGGAGATCAGCCCCAGCATTTT. Amino acid sequence: CASSLAGDQPQHF.

The chain links TRBV11-2 to TRBJ2-1; D is unclear. This CDR3 spans 16 amino acids. Germline CDR1 and CDR2: SGHAT and FQNNGV. Trimming cost V 4 bases and J 2 bases, with 15 bases left between them. The CDR3 region is CASSSYVAGPYNEQFF. As DNA, the CDR3 is TGTGCCAGCAGCTCCTATGTTGCAGGACCCTACAATGAGCAGTTCTTC.

The chain couples TRBV30 to TRBJ2-3; no firm D call. Deletions cut 0 bases from V and 6 bases from J, with 7 bases between. This CDR3 is built from 12 residues. Per the germline V gene, CDR1 is GTSNPN and CDR2 is SVGIG (reference sequence). The CDR3 loop is CAWSVRWDTQYF. The CDR3 DNA sequence: TGTGCCTGGAGTGTACGGTGGGATACGCAGTATTTT.

The V gene is TRBV18, the J gene TRBJ1-2; maybe TRBD1 (5 bases). Germline values: CDR1 KGHSH, CDR2 LQKENI. V lost 6 bases, J lost 8 bases, and 16 bases lay in between. The CDR3 loop spans 13 amino acids. The CDR3 loop reads CASSDDSSRGYTF. CDR3 coding DNA: TGTGCCAGCTCGGATGACAGTTCCAGGGGCTACACCTTC.

The chain employs TRBV10-3 and TRBJ2-7; D is perhaps TRBD1 or TRBD2 (6 bases each). The CDR3 has 14 residues. The germline CDR1 and CDR2 sequences are ENHRY and SYGVKD. Trimming took 10 bases from V and 3 from J, leaving 19 bases between them. The CDR3 spells CATRTGGLGYEQYF. As DNA, the CDR3 is TGTGCCACGAGGACCGGGGGCTTAGGCTACGAGCAGTACTTC.

This clone has only a few counts. V is TRBV25-1 and J is TRBJ2-1; no clear D gene. The germline V and J ends were trimmed by 4 bases and 8 bases, with 6 bases remaining between them. CDR3 length: 11 residues. Germline CDR1 and CDR2: MGHDK and SYGVNS. In DNA form, the CDR3 reads TGTGCCAGCAGTGTAAGGCATGAGCAGTTCTTC. Translating gives CASSVRHEQFF.

V gene TRBV5-6 combines with J gene TRBJ1-1, with no clear D. This CDR3 region has 16 residues. V was shortened by 6 bases and J by 8 bases, with 26 bases between the two germline ends. CDR1 is SGHDT and CDR2 is YYEEEE in the germline V gene. The CDR3 protein is CASTPMNMWADNEAFF. CDR3 bases: TGTGCCAGCACCCCCATGAATATGTGGGCAGATAACGAAGCTTTCTTT.

In this sample, this clone is medium-sized (0.01 to 0.1%). CDR3 region: CASSTGPGYTF. CDR3 nucleotides: TGTGCCAGCTCAACAGGCCCTGGCTACACCTTC. The V gene is TRBV18, the J gene TRBJ1-2, with a possible D match to TRBD1 (5 bases). V lost 5 bases and J 7 bases, leaving 8 bases between the germline ends. Per germline, CDR1 KGHSH and CDR2 LQKENI. CDR3 length equals 11 residues.

V and J are TRBV4-1 and TRBJ1-3, with 10 nucleotides matching TRBD1. V was clipped by 4 bases and J by 4 bases; unmatched bases: 7. Germline V gives CDR1 MGHRA, CDR2 YSYEKL. The CDR3 is made up of 16 amino acids. This CDR3 reads CASSPGTGEVGNTIYF. For the CDR3, the DNA is TGCGCCAGCAGCCCAGGGACAGGGGAAGTCGGAAACACCATATATTTT.

In its sample, this clone was seen once. The rearrangement uses TRBV7-8 and TRBJ1-4, with D hard to call. Between the trimmed V and J ends, which lost 5 bases and 1 base, there was a span of 5 bases. Germline CDR1 is SGHVS and CDR2 is FQNEAQ. The CDR3 is 13 amino acids. The CDR3 sequence: CASSRGTNEKLFF. The CDR3 DNA is TGTGCCAGCAGCAGAGGAACTAATGAAAAACTGTTTTTT.

The chain combines TRBV28 with TRBJ1-6; D is unclear. The CDR3 is made up of 17 amino acids. V was trimmed by 5 bases and J by 3 bases, leaving 17 bases between them. Germline CDR1 MDHEN, CDR2 SYDVKM. CDR3 sequence (DNA): TGTGCCAGCAGTGTTAATCGGGGAAGTAACTATAATTCACCCCTCCACTTT. This gives the protein CASSVNRGSNYNSPLHF.

The J gene is TRBJ1-6, the V gene TRBV7-8, with D unresolved. This CDR3 is 11 amino acids long. In germline, CDR1 is SGHVS, CDR2 FQNEAQ. The ends were cut back, 6 bases at V and 19 bases at J, with 16 bases in the middle. CDR3 nucleotide sequence: TGTGCCAGCAGATACGGGCAGTTCGTGCACTTT. It is translated as CASRYGQFVHF.

The genes are TRBV2 and TRBJ1-1; no clear D gene. Per the germline V gene, CDR1 is SNHLY and CDR2 is FYNNEI. V lost 4 bases and J 3 bases, leaving 15 bases between the germline ends. The CDR3 has 15 residues. The CDR3 nucleotides are TGTGCCAGCAGTGTCCCCGGGGTAGAGTACACTGAAGCTTTCTTT. Encoded protein: CASSVPGVEYTEAFF.

As for this clone: Other DNA sequences within the sample encode an identical CDR3. V gene TRBV6-5 combines with J gene TRBJ2-7, with 7 bases fitting TRBD1. The CDR3 has 12 amino acids. Looked up from germline, CDR1 is MNHEY and CDR2 is SVGAGI. Unmatched junction bases numbered 3, after V lost 6 bases and J lost 4 bases. The CDR3 region is CASSLTGYEQYF. Here the CDR3 DNA reads TGTGCCAGCAGCCTGACAGGGTACGAGCAGTACTTC.

The rearrangement links TRBV7-2 to TRBJ1-1; the D gene is possibly TRBD1 (5 bases). Germline loops: CDR1 SGHTA, CDR2 FQGNSA. The ends were cut back, 3 bases at V and 1 base at J, with 9 bases in the middle. CDR3 length: 14 residues. The CDR3 spells CASSLDGQNTEAFF. The CDR3 coding sequence is TGTGCCAGCAGCTTGGACGGACAGAACACTGAAGCTTTCTTT.

This chain joins TRBV5-6 and TRBJ1-4; 8 bases fit TRBD1. This CDR3 is 13 amino acids long. Per germline, CDR1 SGHDT and CDR2 YYEEEE. After removal of 4 bases from V and 7 bases from J, the junction contained 3 bases not matched to a gene. CDR3 nucleotide sequence: TGTGCCAGCAGCCCCGACAGGGGTGAAAAACTGTTTTTT. Translated: CASSPDRGEKLFF.

The V call is TRBV18, the J call TRBJ1-4; D unresolved. Trimming took 5 bases from V and 7 from J, leaving 17 bases between them. There are 15 residues in the CDR3. The germline gives CDR1 KGHSH, CDR2 LQKENI. The CDR3 is CASSSSSGGFEKLFF. The CDR3 DNA sequence: TGTGCCAGCTCATCATCGTCAGGCGGGTTTGAAAAACTGTTTTTT.

The CDR3 DNA reads TGTGCCAGCAGCCCCGGGGAGTTTAGCACAGATACGCAGTATTTT. It yields the protein CASSPGEFSTDTQYF. This sequence joins TRBV7-3 and TRBJ2-3; a possible D gene is TRBD2 (5 bases). Trimming removed 5 bases from V and 0 bases from J, with 12 bases in between. This CDR3 has 15 residues. Germline V gene lookup returns CDR1 SGHTA and CDR2 FQGTGA.

The rearrangement uses TRBV5-4 and TRBJ1-1, with 7 bases fitting TRBD1. Germline trimming cut 1 base from V and 11 bases from J; bases unmatched to any gene: 5. CDR1 and CDR2 (germline): SGHNT, YYREEE (reference sequence). CDR3 size: 12 residues. This chain's CDR3 is CASSLTGEEAFF. In DNA form, the CDR3 reads TGTGCCAGCAGCTTGACAGGGGAGGAGGCTTTCTTT. Filled out from reference TRBV5-4 and TRBJ1-1, the complete variable domain reads ETGVTQSPTHLIKTRGQQVTLRCSSQSGHNTVSWYQQALGQGPQFIFQYYREEENGRGNFPPRFSGLQFPNYSSELNVNALELDDSALYLCASSLTGEEAFFGQGTRLTVV.

The chain employs TRBV15 and TRBJ1-3, with D perhaps TRBD1 (5 bases). Per germline, CDR1 LNHNV and CDR2 YYDKDF (reference sequence). The CDR3 runs 15 residues. V lost 5 bases and J 1 base, leaving 12 bases between the germline ends. The CDR3 region is CATSRRAQSGNTIYF. The CDR3 DNA reads TGTGCCACCAGCCGCAGGGCCCAATCTGGAAACACCATATATTTT.

The chain is built from TRBV5-1 and TRBJ2-5, with TRBD1 as a possible D gene (5 bases). The germline V and J ends were trimmed by 1 base and 5 bases, with 9 bases remaining between them. The CDR3 has 13 amino acids. Per the germline V gene, CDR1 is SGHRS and CDR2 is YFSETQ. The CDR3 here is CASSLPTAETQYF. In DNA, the CDR3 is TGCGCCAGCAGCTTGCCGACAGCCGAGACCCAGTACTTC. Full variable domain (outside the CDR3, taken from reference TRBV5-1 and TRBJ2-5): KAGVTQTPRYLIKTRGQQVTLSCSPISGHRSVSWYQQTPGQGLQFLFEYFSETQRNKGNFPGRFSGRQFSNSRSEMNVSTLELGDSALYLCASSLPTAETQYFGPGTRLLVL.

This chain connects TRBV5-1 to TRBJ2-4; TRBD1 agrees at 10 bases. Germline loops: CDR1 SGHRS, CDR2 YFSETQ. The trim removed 0 bases at V and 6 bases at J, leaving 3 bases unmatched. The CDR3 has 15 residues. CDR3: CASSLEGQGSNIQYF. The CDR3 DNA is TGCGCCAGCAGCTTGGAGGGACAGGGGTCAAACATTCAGTACTTC.

The chain employs TRBV6-5 and TRBJ2-7; D perhaps matches TRBD2 (6 bases). The V gene lost 8 bases and the J gene lost 0 bases, with 17 bases spanning the gap. This CDR3 region has 15 residues. Per the germline V gene, CDR1 is MNHEY and CDR2 is SVGAGI. CDR3 sequence (DNA): TGTGCCAGCTATCGGACTGGGAGGAGCTCCTACGAGCAGTACTTC. Residues: CASYRTGRSSYEQYF.